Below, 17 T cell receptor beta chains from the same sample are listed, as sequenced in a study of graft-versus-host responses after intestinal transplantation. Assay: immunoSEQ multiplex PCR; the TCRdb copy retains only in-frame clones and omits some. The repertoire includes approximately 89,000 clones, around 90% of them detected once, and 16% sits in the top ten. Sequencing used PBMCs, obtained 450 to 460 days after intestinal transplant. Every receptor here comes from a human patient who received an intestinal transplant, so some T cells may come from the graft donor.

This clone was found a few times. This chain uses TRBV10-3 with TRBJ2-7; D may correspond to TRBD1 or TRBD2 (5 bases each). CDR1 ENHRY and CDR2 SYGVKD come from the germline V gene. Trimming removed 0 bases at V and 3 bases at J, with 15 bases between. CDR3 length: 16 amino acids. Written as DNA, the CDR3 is TGTGCCATCAGTGAGTCAAAAGGACGGGGCTTCTACGAGCAGTACTTC. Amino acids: CAISESKGRGFYEQYF.

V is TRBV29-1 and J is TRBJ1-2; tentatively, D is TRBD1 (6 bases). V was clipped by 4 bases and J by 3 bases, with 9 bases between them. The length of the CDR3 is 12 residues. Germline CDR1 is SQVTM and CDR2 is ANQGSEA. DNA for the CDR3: TGCAGCGTTGCAGGGGCGGACTATGGCTACACCTTC. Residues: CSVAGADYGYTF.

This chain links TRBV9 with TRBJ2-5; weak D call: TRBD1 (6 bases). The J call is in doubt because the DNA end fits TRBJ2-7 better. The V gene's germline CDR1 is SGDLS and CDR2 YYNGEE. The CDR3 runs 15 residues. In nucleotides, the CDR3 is TGTGCCAGCAGCGACGGGACAATGGGTTCCGCCGAGCAGTACTTC. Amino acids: CASSDGTMGSAEQYF.

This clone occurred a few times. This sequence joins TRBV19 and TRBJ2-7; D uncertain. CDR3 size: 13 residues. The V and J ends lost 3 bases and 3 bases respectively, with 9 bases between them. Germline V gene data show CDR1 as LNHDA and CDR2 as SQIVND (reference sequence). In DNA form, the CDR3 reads TGTGCCAGTAGTATGGGTGTGGGCTACGAGCAGTACTTC. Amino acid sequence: CASSMGVGYEQYF.

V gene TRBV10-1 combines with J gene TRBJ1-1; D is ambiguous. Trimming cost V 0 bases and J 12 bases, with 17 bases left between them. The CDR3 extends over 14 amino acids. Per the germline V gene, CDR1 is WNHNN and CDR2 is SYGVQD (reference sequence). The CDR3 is CASSESMGSGISFF. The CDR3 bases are TGCGCCAGCAGTGAGTCGATGGGGTCGGGTATCTCTTTCTTT.

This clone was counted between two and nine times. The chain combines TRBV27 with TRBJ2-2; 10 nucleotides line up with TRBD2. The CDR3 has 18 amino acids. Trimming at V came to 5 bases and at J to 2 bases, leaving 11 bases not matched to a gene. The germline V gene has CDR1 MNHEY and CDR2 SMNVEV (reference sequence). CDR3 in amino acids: CASSRVASGGPNTGELFF. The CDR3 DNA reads TGTGCCAGCAGTAGGGTAGCTAGCGGGGGCCCCAACACCGGGGAGCTGTTTTTT.

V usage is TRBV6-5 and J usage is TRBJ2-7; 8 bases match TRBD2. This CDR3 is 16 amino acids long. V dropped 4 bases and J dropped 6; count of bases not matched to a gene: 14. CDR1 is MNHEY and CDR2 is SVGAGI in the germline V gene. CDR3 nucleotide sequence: TGTGCCAGCAGTTTCAAGCCGGGACTAGTTTCAGCCGAGCAGTACTTC. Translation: CASSFKPGLVSAEQYF.

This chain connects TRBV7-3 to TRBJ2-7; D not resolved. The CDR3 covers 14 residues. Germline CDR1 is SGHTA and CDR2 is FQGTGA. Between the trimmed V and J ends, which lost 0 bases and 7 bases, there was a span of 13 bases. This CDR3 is CASSLTSLHREQYF. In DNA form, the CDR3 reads TGTGCCAGCAGCTTAACGTCCCTACATAGGGAGCAGTACTTC.

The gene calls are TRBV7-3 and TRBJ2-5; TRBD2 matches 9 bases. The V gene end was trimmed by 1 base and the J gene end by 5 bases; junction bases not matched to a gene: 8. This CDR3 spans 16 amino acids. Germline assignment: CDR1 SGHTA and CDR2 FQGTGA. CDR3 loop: CASSLIGGGAWETQYF. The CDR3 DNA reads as TGTGCCAGCAGCTTAATTGGCGGGGGGGCCTGGGAGACCCAGTACTTC.

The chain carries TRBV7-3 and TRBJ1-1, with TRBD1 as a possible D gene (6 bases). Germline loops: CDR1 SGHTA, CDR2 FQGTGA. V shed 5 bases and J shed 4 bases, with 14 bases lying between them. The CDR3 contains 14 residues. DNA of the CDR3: TGTGCCAGCAGCCCCAACCGGGGGGCCACTGAAGCTTTCTTT. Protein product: CASSPNRGATEAFF.

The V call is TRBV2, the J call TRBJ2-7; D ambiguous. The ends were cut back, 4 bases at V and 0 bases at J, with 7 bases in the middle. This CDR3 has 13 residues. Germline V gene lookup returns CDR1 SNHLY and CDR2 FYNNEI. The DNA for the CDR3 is TGTGCCAGCAGTGGGTTGTCCTCCTACGAGCAGTACTTC. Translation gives CASSGLSSYEQYF.

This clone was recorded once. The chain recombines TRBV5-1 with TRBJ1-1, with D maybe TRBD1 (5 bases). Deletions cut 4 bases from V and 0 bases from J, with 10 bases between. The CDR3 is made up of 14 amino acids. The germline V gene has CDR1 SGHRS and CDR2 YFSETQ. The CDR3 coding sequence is TGCGCCAGCAGCCCCGGACAAATGAACACTGAAGCTTTCTTT. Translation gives CASSPGQMNTEAFF.

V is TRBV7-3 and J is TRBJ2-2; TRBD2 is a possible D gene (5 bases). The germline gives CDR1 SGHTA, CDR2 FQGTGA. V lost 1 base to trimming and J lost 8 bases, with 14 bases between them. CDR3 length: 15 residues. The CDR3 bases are TGTGCCAGCAGCTTAAATGGACGCGGGTGGGGGGAGCTGTTTTTT. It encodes CASSLNGRGWGELFF. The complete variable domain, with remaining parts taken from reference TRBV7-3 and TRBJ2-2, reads GAGVSQTPSNKVTEKGKYVELRCDPISGHTALYWYRQSLGQGPEFLIYFQGTGAADDSGLPNDRFFAVRPEGSVSTLKIQRTERGDSAVYLCASSLNGRGWGELFFGEGSRLTVL.

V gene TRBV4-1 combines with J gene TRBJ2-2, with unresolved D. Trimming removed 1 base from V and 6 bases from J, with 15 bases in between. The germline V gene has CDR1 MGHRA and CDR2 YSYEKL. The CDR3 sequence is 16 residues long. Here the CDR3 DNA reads TGCGCCAGCAGCCAAGTTCCCCTCCTGGGCGCCGGGGAGCTGTTTTTT. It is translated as CASSQVPLLGAGELFF.

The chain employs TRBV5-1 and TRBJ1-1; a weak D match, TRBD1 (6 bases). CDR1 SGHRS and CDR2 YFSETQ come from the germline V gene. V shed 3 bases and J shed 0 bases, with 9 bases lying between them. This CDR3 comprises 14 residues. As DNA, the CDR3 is TGCGCCAGCAGCTCAGGGGATATGAACACTGAAGCTTTCTTT. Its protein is CASSSGDMNTEAFF.

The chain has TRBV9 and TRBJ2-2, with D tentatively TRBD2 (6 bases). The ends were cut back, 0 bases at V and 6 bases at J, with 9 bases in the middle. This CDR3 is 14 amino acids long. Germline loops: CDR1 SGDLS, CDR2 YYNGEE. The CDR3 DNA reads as TGTGCCAGCAGCGTAGCCTCTAGCGCCGGGGAGCTGTTTTTT. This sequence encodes CASSVASSAGELFF.

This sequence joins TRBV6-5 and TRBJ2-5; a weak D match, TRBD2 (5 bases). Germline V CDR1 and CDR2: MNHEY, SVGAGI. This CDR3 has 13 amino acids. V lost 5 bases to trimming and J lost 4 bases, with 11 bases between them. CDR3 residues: CASSARDRETQYF. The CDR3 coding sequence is TGTGCCAGCAGTGCCCGGGATCGAGAGACCCAGTACTTC.